A single sample gave rise to the 14 T cell receptor beta chains below, sequenced in a study of cytomegalovirus exposure and HLA in healthy donors. The PCR contained 60 Vbeta and 13 Jbeta primers. Generated by immunoSEQ multiplex PCR, the TCRdb table keeps only in-frame clones and is missing some. The top ten clones hold about 2.5% of a sample with about 170,000 clones, around three quarters of them seen once. Specimen: PBMCs. These receptors were obtained from a woman aged 50 to 60 in good health and CMV-seronegative.

V is TRBV4-2 and J is TRBJ2-7, with 12 bases fitting TRBD2. After removal of 1 base from V and 9 bases from J, the junction contained 1 base not matched to a gene. Germline V gene sequence: CDR1 LGHNA, CDR2 YNFKEQ. The CDR3 extends over 13 amino acids. CDR3 DNA: TGTGCCAGCAGCCAAGCTAGCGGGAGGGCGCAGTACTTC. Translation: CASSQASGRAQYF.

This chain uses TRBV5-1 with TRBJ2-7; 9 nucleotides match TRBD1. Germline assignment: CDR1 SGHRS and CDR2 YFSETQ. After removal of 4 bases from V and 6 bases from J, the junction contained 5 bases not matched to a gene. The CDR3 is made up of 13 amino acids. CDR3 residues: CASSPGTGPEQYF. CDR3 DNA sequence: TGCGCCAGCAGCCCCGGGACAGGGCCCGAGCAGTACTTC.

The chain is built from TRBV11-2 and TRBJ2-5; tentative D call: TRBD1 (6 bases). V was clipped by 5 bases and J by 5 bases, with 15 bases between them. Germline assignment: CDR1 SGHAT and CDR2 FQNNGV. The CDR3 has 14 amino acids. The CDR3 nucleotides read TGTGCCAGCAGCACACGACAGGTCTCGGAGACCCAGTACTTC. Translated, it gives CASSTRQVSETQYF.

This clone was observed once. This chain uses TRBV6-1 with TRBJ2-3; 9 bases match TRBD2. Germline CDR1 is MNHNS and CDR2 is SASEGT. V shed 3 bases, J shed 0 bases, and the junction held 4 bases outside the gene matches. The CDR3 covers 16 residues. In DNA form, the CDR3 reads TGTGCCAGCAGTGAGGCTAGCGGGGCTAGCACAGATACGCAGTATTTT. This encodes CASSEASGASTDTQYF.

CDR3 amino acids: CASSPDWPPYQETQYF. CDR3 nucleotide sequence: TGTGCCAGCAGTCCAGATTGGCCACCGTACCAAGAGACCCAGTACTTC. The chain has TRBV27 and TRBJ2-5; D not resolved. Trimming left V 5 bases short and J 0 bases short, with 16 bases between. This CDR3 has 16 amino acids. Germline V gene sequence: CDR1 MNHEY, CDR2 SMNVEV (reference sequence).

The rearrangement uses TRBV11-2 and TRBJ2-7; TRBD2 agrees at 14 bases. This CDR3 spans 15 amino acids. In germline, CDR1 is SGHAT, CDR2 FQNNGV. Trimming removed 6 bases from V and 1 base from J; junction bases left unmatched: 2. CDR3 protein: CASRTSGRGSYEQYF. DNA for the CDR3: TGTGCCAGCAGGACTAGCGGGAGGGGGTCCTACGAGCAGTACTTC.

The genes are TRBV7-2 and TRBJ1-2; D perhaps matches TRBD1 (6 bases). The CDR3 runs 13 residues. CDR1 and CDR2 (germline): SGHTA, FQGNSA. V lost 4 bases to trimming and J lost 1 base, with 7 bases between them. DNA of the CDR3: TGTGCCAGCAGCTCGGACAGTAACTATGGCTACACCTTC. Protein product: CASSSDSNYGYTF.

The DNA of the CDR3 is TGTGCCAGCAAGGTGGGCGGGGGTGGAGAGACCCAGTACTTC. Protein: CASKVGGGGETQYF. The chain joins TRBV6-5 to TRBJ2-5; 7 bases align to TRBD2. J lost 4 bases, V lost 7 bases, and 9 bases had no gene match. Germline V gives CDR1 MNHEY, CDR2 SVGAGI. This CDR3 comprises 14 residues.

A word on this clone: The germline gene is not matched at one end of the junction; a read error may be the cause. The chain uses TRBV7-9 and TRBJ1-1; D unclear. The CDR3 runs to 15 residues. Per the germline V gene, CDR1 is SEHNR and CDR2 is FQNEAQ (reference sequence). CDR3 DNA: TGTACCAGCAGCCAGCGACCGGGAGGTGGGACTGAAGCTTTCTTT. This encodes CTSSQRPGGGTEAFF. Looking up the rest from reference TRBV7-9 and TRBJ1-1 gives the full variable domain: DTGVSQNPRHKITKRGQNVTFRCDPISEHNRLYWYRQTLGQGPEFLTYFQNEAQLEKSRLLSDRFSAERPKGSFSTLEIQRTEQGDSAMYLCTSSQRPGGGTEAFFGQGTRLTVV.

This clone came up a few times. CDR3 DNA sequence: TGTGCCAGCAGCGTGATAGCGGGGCTACGACCCTACGAGCAGTACTTC. Translating it yields CASSVIAGLRPYEQYF. The rearrangement uses TRBV7-9 and TRBJ2-7; TRBD2 matches 8 bases. The germline V gene encodes CDR1 SEHNR and CDR2 FQNEAQ (reference sequence). V trimming: 5 bases; J trimming: 2 bases; junction bases outside the gene matches: 11. The CDR3 is made up of 16 amino acids.

The rearrangement joins TRBV5-6 to TRBJ2-7; TRBD1 aligns across 8 bases. This CDR3 is 14 amino acids long. V shed 4 bases, J shed 6 bases, and the junction held 9 bases outside the gene matches. CDR1 is SGHDT, CDR2 YYEEEE, per germline. CDR3 loop: CASSMPGQAFEQYF. DNA of the CDR3: TGTGCCAGCAGCATGCCGGGACAGGCGTTCGAGCAGTACTTC.

This clone was counted only a few times. The chain joins TRBV6-5 to TRBJ2-1; D unclear. The V and J ends lost 6 bases and 6 bases respectively, with 18 bases between them. CDR1 and CDR2 from the germline V gene are MNHEY and SVGAGI. This CDR3 comprises 15 residues. This CDR3 reads CASSPSPDIGNEQFF. CDR3 in DNA: TGTGCCAGCAGCCCTAGTCCTGATATAGGCAATGAGCAGTTCTTC.

J is TRBJ1-5 and V is TRBV28, with 9 bases that match TRBD1. CDR1 is MDHEN, CDR2 SYDVKM, per germline. J was trimmed by 2 bases and V by 4 bases; bases with no gene match: 12. The CDR3 is made up of 18 amino acids. The CDR3 sequence: CASSSRPGTGSGNQPQHF. The CDR3 nucleotides read TGTGCCAGCAGTTCACGCCCCGGGACAGGGTCGGGCAATCAGCCCCAGCATTTT.

This rearrangement joins TRBV4-1 to TRBJ2-7, with D maybe TRBD2 (5 bases). Per germline, CDR1 MGHRA and CDR2 YSYEKL. The CDR3 length is 14 residues. Between the trimmed V and J ends, which lost 0 bases and 4 bases, there was a span of 10 bases. CDR3 amino acids: CASSQDRDRYEQYF. CDR3 sequence (DNA): TGCGCCAGCAGCCAAGACCGGGATCGATACGAGCAGTACTTC.